The 5 T cell receptor beta chains below were found in one sample sequenced in a study of patients and donors after allogeneic stem cell transplantation. TCRdb independently ran MiXCR on the RT-PCR reads; one entry per CDR3 protein. Counted here are about 160,000 distinct CDR3 sequences, approximately 25% occurring once; the ten biggest clones make up 25% to 30%. Sequencing used blood, either unsorted or a sorted T cell fraction (not recorded which). These receptors were collected from a human donor who was either an allogeneic HSCT recipient or a stem cell or donor lymphocyte infusion donor (not recorded which). It is not recorded whose cells these are; they may come from a transplant donor.

The V call is TRBV5-1, the J call TRBJ2-7; 7 positions agree with TRBD1. The CDR3 consists of 15 residues. CDR1 is SGHRS and CDR2 is YFSETQ in the germline V gene. The V and J ends lost 6 bases and 3 bases, in that order; junction bases with no gene match: 12. Here the CDR3 reads CASTNLQGVRYEQYF. The CDR3, as DNA: TGCGCCAGCACCAACCTCCAGGGGGTCCGCTACGAGCAGTACTTC.

The chain links TRBV24-1 to TRBJ1-1, with D perhaps matching TRBD1 (5 bases). Germline CDR1 and CDR2: KGHDR and SFDVKD. The CDR3 spans 13 residues. The V and J ends lost 1 base and 9 bases respectively, with 11 bases between them. CDR3 DNA sequence: TGTGCCACCAGTGATTTCTGGAACAGGCAAGCTTTCTTT. It codes for CATSDFWNRQAFF.

The chain recombines TRBV5-1 with TRBJ2-3; 11 nucleotides agree with TRBD2. The CDR3 runs to 16 residues. Germline V CDR1 and CDR2: SGHRS, YFSETQ. With V trimmed by 0 bases and J by 5 bases, 5 bases remained unmatched. The CDR3 coding sequence is TGCGCCAGCAGCTTGGAGGCTAGCGGGGGGCGAGATACGCAGTATTTT. Translating gives CASSLEASGGRDTQYF.

The gene calls are TRBV14 and TRBJ1-4, with D unclear. V was cut by 1 base and J by 5 bases, with 14 bases left in between. Germline values: CDR1 SGHDN, CDR2 FVKESK. The CDR3 consists of 16 residues. This CDR3 is CASSQVFVDQNEKLFF. For the CDR3, the DNA is TGTGCCAGCAGCCAAGTCTTTGTGGATCAGAATGAAAAACTGTTTTTT.

V gene TRBV20-1 combines with J gene TRBJ1-2; D perhaps matches TRBD1 (6 bases). Germline V lookup: CDR1 DFQATT, CDR2 SNEGSKA (reference sequence). The CDR3 spans 13 residues. The V end lost 5 bases, the J end lost 4 bases, and 14 bases lay between the germline ends. The CDR3, as DNA: TGCAGTGCTGTAATACAGGGCCGCTATGGCTACACCTTC. This codes for CSAVIQGRYGYTF.